This paragraph reports one T cell receptor (beta chain). Its target is unknown. This sample is drawn from a study of T cell responses to AZD1222 COVID-19 vaccine. Study-level findings and limits: Among AZD1222 vaccinees, only 5 to 7 were seropositive at baseline. There were repertoire samples only from the period after the peak T cell response. Vaccine-related CD4 TCRs covered spike, predominating at 160-218 and 743-854. Targeting of unmutated variant regions was reportedly seen in nearly half of spike-specific TCRs.

The repertoire was sequenced with immunoSEQ multiplex PCR; TCRdb's copy has only in-frame clones and lacks some. The listing contains over 140,000 clones. This receptor was taken from an adult in good health. The sample taken for sequencing was peripheral blood.

CDR3 DNA sequence: TGTGCCAGCAGCTTAACCGGTCGGGTATTGGACGAGCAGTACTTC. Translated: CASSLTGRVLDEQYF. This chain links TRBV7-9 with TRBJ2-7; no definite D call. Trimming pared 2 bases from V and 5 bases from J, leaving 16 bases between. Looked up from germline, CDR1 is SEHNR and CDR2 is FQNEAQ (reference sequence). The CDR3 is 15 residues long.